Following are 24 T cell receptor beta chains from one sample sequenced in a study of blood T cell repertoires in COVID-19. TCRdb's copy holds only in-frame clones and misses some; the assay was immunoSEQ multiplex PCR. The sample records about 320,000 clones, around 92% being singletons. The material sequenced was peripheral blood. Receptors originate from a man aged 18 to 30 who had recovered from COVID-19.

J is TRBJ2-2 and V is TRBV27; D remains ambiguous. Trimming took 3 bases from V and 3 from J, leaving 5 bases between them. The CDR3 spans 13 residues. In germline, CDR1 is MNHEY, CDR2 SMNVEV (reference sequence). The CDR3 loop reads CASSLSYTGELFF. The CDR3 bases are TGTGCCAGCAGTTTGTCGTACACCGGGGAGCTGTTTTTT.

This clone has just one count. The genes are TRBV2 and TRBJ2-2; D might be TRBD1 (5 bases). V lost 6 bases and J 4 bases, leaving 18 bases between the germline ends. The CDR3 is 16 residues long. Germline V CDR1 and CDR2: SNHLY, FYNNEI. The CDR3 DNA reads TGTGCCAGCAGCGGCCGGGCAGGGCCCGGCACCGGGGAGCTGTTTTTT. This encodes CASSGRAGPGTGELFF.

The gene calls are TRBV28 and TRBJ1-5; TRBD1 agrees at 9 bases. Trimming removed 4 bases from V and 5 bases from J; junction bases left unmatched: 6. The length of the CDR3 is 15 residues. CDR1 is MDHEN and CDR2 is SYDVKM in the germline V gene. The CDR3 spells CASSSWDRADQPQHF. The CDR3 nucleotides read TGTGCCAGCAGTTCCTGGGACAGGGCGGATCAGCCCCAGCATTTT.

V gene TRBV10-3 combines with J gene TRBJ2-7, with TRBD1 matching 12 bases. The J segment lost 5 bases and the V segment lost 6 bases, leaving 5 bases of the junction unmatched. The CDR3 spans 14 residues. The V gene's germline CDR1 is ENHRY and CDR2 SYGVKD. CDR3 loop: CAISPGQGADEQYF. The CDR3 DNA sequence: TGTGCCATCAGCCCGGGACAGGGGGCCGACGAGCAGTACTTC.

The chain couples TRBV12-5 to TRBJ1-5, with D possibly being TRBD1 (5 bases). The CDR3 spans 16 residues. The germline gives CDR1 LGHNT, CDR2 FRNRAP. Between the trimmed V and J ends, which lost 0 bases and 7 bases, there was a span of 16 bases. The CDR3 DNA reads TGTGCTAGTGGTTTGGTTTTGGGGGGGGTGGACCAGCCCCAGCATTTT. Translated, it gives CASGLVLGGVDQPQHF.

The chain employs TRBV9 and TRBJ2-7; D is perhaps TRBD2 (5 bases). V lost 0 bases, J lost 0 bases, and 10 bases lay in between. This CDR3 spans 15 amino acids. CDR1 and CDR2 (germline): SGDLS, YYNGEE. The CDR3 sequence: CASSVGSASSYEQYF. CDR3 bases: TGTGCCAGCAGCGTAGGTAGCGCGAGCTCCTACGAGCAGTACTTC.

The chain recombines TRBV29-1 with TRBJ1-2; D is possibly TRBD1 (5 bases). The germline V gene encodes CDR1 SQVTM and CDR2 ANQGSEA. This CDR3 has 13 amino acids. Between the trimmed V and J ends, which lost 1 base and 4 bases, there was a span of 10 bases. The CDR3 DNA reads TGCAGCGTTGAAGGCGACAGACCCTATGGCTACACCTTC. It encodes CSVEGDRPYGYTF.

This sequence joins TRBV9 and TRBJ2-5, with 7 bases matching TRBD1. CDR3 size: 13 residues. Trimming removed 0 bases from V and 4 bases from J; junction bases left unmatched: 0. Looked up from germline, CDR1 is SGDLS and CDR2 is YYNGEE. The CDR3 sequence is CASSVGDRETQYF. CDR3 coding DNA: TGTGCCAGCAGCGTAGGGGACAGAGAGACCCAGTACTTC.

The CDR3 DNA sequence: TGCGCCAGCAGCTTGTCGACAGGGAAGGGCGAGACCCAGTACTTC. This sequence encodes CASSLSTGKGETQYF. The V call is TRBV5-1, the J call TRBJ2-5, with TRBD1 matching over 7 bases. The CDR3 length is 15 residues. Germline trimming cut 1 base from V and 5 bases from J; bases unmatched to any gene: 8. CDR1 is SGHRS, CDR2 YFSETQ, per germline.

The CDR3 coding sequence is TGTGCCACCTCCTCCGGACACAGCACAGATACGCAGTATTTT. This gives the protein CATSSGHSTDTQYF. The chain combines TRBV24-1 with TRBJ2-3, with TRBD1 as a possible D gene (5 bases). Trimming shortened V by 9 bases and J by 0 bases, and 12 bases separated the two germline ends. The CDR3 is 14 residues long. Per germline, CDR1 KGHDR and CDR2 SFDVKD.

The chain uses TRBV11-2 and TRBJ2-2, with 8 bases fitting TRBD2. Trimming cost V 4 bases and J 1 base; bases outside gene matches: 8. Germline CDR1 is SGHAT and CDR2 is FQNNGV. The CDR3 has 17 residues. CDR3 protein: CASSSPQAGVNTGELFF. The CDR3 DNA reads as TGTGCCAGCAGCTCACCACAAGCGGGGGTGAACACCGGGGAGCTGTTTTTT.

The chain joins TRBV27 to TRBJ1-1; 8 bases line up with TRBD1. Germline assignment: CDR1 MNHEY and CDR2 SMNVEV (reference sequence). This CDR3 comprises 18 residues. V shed 1 base, J shed 2 bases, and the junction held 12 bases outside the gene matches. The CDR3 sequence is CASSLFFPGGANNTEAFF. In nucleotides, the CDR3 is TGTGCCAGCAGTTTATTTTTCCCAGGGGGCGCAAATAACACTGAAGCTTTCTTT.

J is TRBJ1-2 and V is TRBV4-2, with D unclear. Germline V lookup: CDR1 LGHNA, CDR2 YNFKEQ. V gave up 4 bases and J gave up 4 bases, with 16 bases separating them. The CDR3 totals 15 residues. The CDR3 DNA sequence: TGTGCCAGCAGCCCCCGACGGGAGAAGAGCTATGGCTACACCTTC. Translation: CASSPRREKSYGYTF.

This rearrangement joins TRBV10-3 to TRBJ1-1; unclear D gene. The CDR3 spans 14 residues. Germline CDR1 reads ENHRY; CDR2 reads SYGVKD. V was trimmed by 3 bases and J by 0 bases, leaving 8 bases between them. In DNA, the CDR3 is TGTGCCATCAGTGATGGGAGTCTGAACACTGAAGCTTTCTTT. This translates into CAISDGSLNTEAFF.

The rearrangement uses TRBV5-1 and TRBJ1-3; possible D gene TRBD1, 5 bases. Germline V gives CDR1 SGHRS, CDR2 YFSETQ. With 1 base removed from V and 1 base from J, the gap between germline ends came to 15 bases. The CDR3 extends over 17 amino acids. In DNA, the CDR3 is TGCGCCAGCAGCTTGTTCCCCAGGGTAGAATCTGGAAACACCATATATTTT. Translation gives CASSLFPRVESGNTIYF.

This CDR3 is CASSGQGAGTEAFF. CDR3 coding DNA: TGTGCCAGCTCCGGACAGGGGGCCGGGACTGAAGCTTTCTTT. The V call is TRBV18, the J call TRBJ1-1; 11 bases are a match to TRBD1. CDR3 length: 14 residues. Germline V gives CDR1 KGHSH, CDR2 LQKENI. V was pared by 6 bases and J by 5 bases, with 5 bases of the junction left unmatched.

V is TRBV9 and J is TRBJ2-1, with TRBD2 identical over 8 bases. V gave up 1 base and J gave up 5 bases; unmatched junction bases: 8. CDR1 and CDR2 (germline): SGDLS, YYNGEE. This CDR3 contains 16 residues. DNA of the CDR3: TGTGCCAGCAGCGTAAGCGGGGGCTTACCACACAATGAGCAGTTCTTC. It is translated as CASSVSGGLPHNEQFF.

V usage is TRBV6-5 and J usage is TRBJ1-1; TRBD1 matches 9 bases. Germline V gene lookup returns CDR1 MNHEY and CDR2 SVGAGI. After removal of 6 bases from V and 4 bases from J, the junction contained 9 bases not matched to a gene. The CDR3 runs to 15 residues. The CDR3 protein is CASRRDREMSTEAFF. CDR3 DNA: TGTGCCAGCAGAAGGGACAGGGAGATGAGCACTGAAGCTTTCTTT.

The rearrangement joins TRBV19 to TRBJ1-1, with 7 bases that match TRBD1. In germline, CDR1 is LNHDA, CDR2 SQIVND (reference sequence). Germline trimming cut 4 bases from V and 0 bases from J; bases unmatched to any gene: 5. The CDR3 spans 15 residues. The CDR3 sequence: CASSNRGLMNTEAFF. The CDR3 bases are TGTGCCAGTAGTAACAGGGGACTGATGAACACTGAAGCTTTCTTT.

The chain recombines TRBV7-9 with TRBJ2-3; TRBD1 is a possible D gene (6 bases). V dropped 2 bases and J dropped 2 bases, with 8 bases sitting between them. CDR3 length: 14 amino acids. CDR1 and CDR2 from the germline V gene are SEHNR and FQNEAQ (reference sequence). In DNA form, the CDR3 reads TGTGCCAGCAGCTTATCAGGGGTCACAGATACGCAGTATTTT. Translated, it gives CASSLSGVTDTQYF.

The J gene is TRBJ2-7, the V gene TRBV4-3; tentative D call: TRBD2 (7 bases). V dropped 4 bases and J dropped 1 base, with 23 bases sitting between them. This CDR3 comprises 18 residues. CDR1 and CDR2 (germline): LGHNA, YSLEER. CDR3 sequence reads: CASSRMLGGGPVSYEQYF. The CDR3 region has the DNA TGCGCCAGCAGCCGTATGCTAGGGGGGGGGCCGGTATCCTACGAGCAGTACTTC.

This sequence joins TRBV4-1 and TRBJ1-6; 7 bases line up with TRBD1. V lost 3 bases, J lost 7 bases, and 9 bases stayed unmatched. Looked up from germline, CDR1 is MGHRA and CDR2 is YSYEKL. This CDR3 contains 16 residues. The CDR3 bases are TGCGCCAGCAGCCAGAAGCCGACAGGGTTGAATTCACCCCTCCACTTT. Its protein product is CASSQKPTGLNSPLHF.

The V gene is TRBV3-1 (or the pseudogene TRBV3-2), the J gene TRBJ2-1, with 9 bases identical to TRBD2. CDR1 LGHDT and CDR2 YNNKEL come from the germline V gene (reference sequence). V lost 0 bases to trimming and J lost 0 bases; unmatched junction nucleotides: 6. CDR3 size: 18 residues. CDR3 nucleotides: TGTGCCAGCAGCCAAGATTATAGCGGGAGTATCTCCTACAATGAGCAGTTCTTC. Translation gives CASSQDYSGSISYNEQFF.

The chain carries TRBV10-3 and TRBJ1-6, with 9 bases that match TRBD1. CDR3 length: 15 amino acids. Germline V CDR1 and CDR2: ENHRY, SYGVKD. V shed 7 bases, J shed 7 bases, and the junction held 8 bases outside the gene matches. The CDR3 is CAITNTGTGNSPLHF. CDR3 nucleotide sequence: TGTGCCATCACCAATACCGGGACAGGGAATTCACCCCTCCACTTT.